The 17 T cell receptor beta chains reported below all come from one sample, sequenced in a study of blood T cell repertoires in COVID-19. Profiling relied on immunoSEQ multiplex PCR, and the TCRdb table lists in-frame clones only, not all of them. The table lists under 250,000 clones, about 82% of them singletons, with 4.5% to 6% in the top ten. Sequences were obtained from peripheral blood. The receptor set was obtained from a man aged 50 or older with COVID-19, enrolled during active disease.

The chain is built from TRBV14 and TRBJ2-3, with 10 nucleotides matching TRBD2. CDR3 length: 16 residues. V was pared by 1 base and J by 4 bases, with 5 bases of the junction left unmatched. Germline CDR1 SGHDN, CDR2 FVKESK. The CDR3 spells CASSQVAGGRADTQYF. The CDR3 DNA is TGTGCCAGCAGCCAAGTAGCGGGGGGACGCGCAGATACGCAGTATTTT.

The CDR3: CASSQGGGSPLHF. CDR3 coding DNA: TGTGCCAGCAGCCAGGGAGGAGGGTCACCCCTCCACTTT. J is TRBJ1-6 and V is TRBV6-4; perhaps TRBD1 as D (5 bases). V lost 6 bases and J lost 10, with 13 bases in between. CDR3 length equals 13 residues. The germline V gene has CDR1 MRHNA and CDR2 SNTAGT.

The genes are TRBV28 and TRBJ1-5, with D hard to call. Germline V gene data show CDR1 as MDHEN and CDR2 as SYDVKM. The ends were cut back, 6 bases at V and 3 bases at J, with 15 bases in the middle. The CDR3 contains 15 residues. The CDR3 nucleotides read TGTGCCAGCAGCCCGAGAGGCAAACTCAATCAGCCCCAGCATTTT. This codes for CASSPRGKLNQPQHF.

This chain links TRBV11-2 with TRBJ2-5; 10 bases agree with TRBD2. The trim removed 1 base at V and 3 bases at J, leaving 8 bases unmatched. CDR1 SGHAT and CDR2 FQNNGV come from the germline V gene. The CDR3 is made up of 17 amino acids. CDR3 sequence reads: CASSLVIGLAGEETQYF. CDR3 bases: TGTGCCAGCAGCTTAGTGATTGGGCTAGCGGGAGAAGAGACCCAGTACTTC.

The rearrangement links TRBV14 to TRBJ2-1; TRBD1 matches at 7 bases. V gave up 4 bases and J gave up 4 bases; unmatched junction bases: 4. CDR1 is SGHDN and CDR2 is FVKESK in the germline V gene. The CDR3 length is 14 residues. The CDR3 sequence: CASSPTGTYNEQFF. CDR3 nucleotides: TGTGCCAGCAGCCCGACAGGGACGTACAATGAGCAGTTCTTC.

The chain employs TRBV20-1 and TRBJ2-5; TRBD2 matches at 10 bases. CDR1 is DFQATT and CDR2 is SNEGSKA in the germline V gene (reference sequence). J was trimmed by 0 bases and V by 6 bases; bases with no gene match: 4. This CDR3 spans 14 amino acids. CDR3 protein: CSASGLADQETQYF. CDR3 DNA sequence: TGCAGTGCCAGTGGACTAGCGGACCAAGAGACCCAGTACTTC.

The chain couples TRBV7-9 to TRBJ1-5; TRBD1 matches 7 bases. The V segment lost 3 bases and the J segment 0 bases; nucleotides outside the gene matches: 5. CDR3 length: 16 amino acids. Looked up from germline, CDR1 is SEHNR and CDR2 is FQNEAQ (reference sequence). The CDR3 DNA reads as TGTGCCAGCAGCTTTGGGGACAGCTATAGCAATCAGCCCCAGCATTTT. The encoded protein is CASSFGDSYSNQPQHF.

The chain combines TRBV9 with TRBJ2-7; D gene unclear. The V end lost 0 bases, the J end lost 2 bases, and 9 bases lay between the germline ends. Germline loops: CDR1 SGDLS, CDR2 YYNGEE. This CDR3 contains 14 residues. The CDR3 loop reads CASSVGQRPYEQYF. CDR3 bases: TGTGCCAGCAGCGTAGGGCAGCGTCCCTACGAGCAGTACTTC.

The CDR3 nucleotides read TGCGCCAGCAGCCTCGGACAGGGAACAGGTCAGCCCCAGCATTTT. As protein: CASSLGQGTGQPQHF. The rearrangement links TRBV5-1 to TRBJ1-5, with 8 bases lining up with TRBD1. Germline CDR1 reads SGHRS; CDR2 reads YFSETQ. J lost 6 bases, V lost 4 bases, and 9 bases had no gene match. The CDR3 spans 15 residues.

The rearrangement links TRBV7-3 to TRBJ2-3; D might be TRBD2 (7 bases). This CDR3 is built from 14 residues. The germline CDR1 and CDR2 sequences are SGHTA and FQGTGA. V gave up 5 bases and J gave up 3 bases, with 12 bases separating them. CDR3 in DNA: TGTGCCAGCAGCCTTAGGGGGGGTACAGATACGCAGTATTTT. Translating gives CASSLRGGTDTQYF.

This chain connects TRBV29-1 to TRBJ2-7; TRBD1 aligns across 10 bases. After removal of 7 bases from V and 9 bases from J, the junction contained 6 bases not matched to a gene. The CDR3 extends over 11 amino acids. Germline V gene data show CDR1 as SQVTM and CDR2 as ANQGSEA. In DNA, the CDR3 is TGCAGCGCTGGGACAGGGGTTTGGCAGTACTTC. Protein sequence: CSAGTGVWQYF.

V gene TRBV24-1 combines with J gene TRBJ2-6, with TRBD2 as a possible D gene (7 bases). Germline CDR1 is KGHDR and CDR2 is SFDVKD. V was shortened by 4 bases and J by 0 bases, with 21 bases between the two germline ends. The CDR3 is 20 residues long. CDR3 DNA: TGTGCCACCAGTGAAGCTTTCGGGGGGCTAGGAGGCTCTGGGGCCAACGTCCTGACTTTC. Its protein product is CATSEAFGGLGGSGANVLTF.

The chain employs TRBV7-3 and TRBJ2-1; 9 nucleotides agree with TRBD1. The V and J ends lost 0 bases and 5 bases, in that order; junction bases with no gene match: 2. The CDR3 is made up of 15 amino acids. Germline assignment: CDR1 SGHTA and CDR2 FQGTGA. CDR3 nucleotides: TGTGCCAGCAGCTTAACACGACAGGGGGACAATGAGCAGTTCTTC. Translating it yields CASSLTRQGDNEQFF. Full variable domain (remainder filled in from reference TRBV7-3 and TRBJ2-1): GAGVSQTPSNKVTEKGKYVELRCDPISGHTALYWYRQSLGQGPEFLIYFQGTGAADDSGLPNDRFFAVRPEGSVSTLKIQRTERGDSAVYLCASSLTRQGDNEQFFGPGTRLTVL.

The chain is built from TRBV19 and TRBJ2-7, with 10 positions matching TRBD2. The CDR3 has 16 amino acids. V lost 5 bases, J lost 3 bases, and 10 bases stayed unmatched. Germline V gene sequence: CDR1 LNHDA, CDR2 SQIVND (reference sequence). The CDR3 sequence: CASSPSGGGRYYEQYF. Written as DNA, the CDR3 is TGTGCCAGTAGTCCCAGCGGGGGGGGCCGATACTACGAGCAGTACTTC.

For the CDR3, the DNA is TGTGCCAGCAGCTACAGGGCGACTAATGAAAAACTGTTTTTT. It encodes CASSYRATNEKLFF. The V call is TRBV11-2, the J call TRBJ1-4; possibly TRBD1 for D (6 bases). Trimming left V 4 bases short and J 2 bases short, with 8 bases between. CDR1 is SGHAT, CDR2 FQNNGV, per germline. The CDR3 is made up of 14 amino acids. The full variable domain, completed using reference TRBV11-2 and TRBJ1-4, is EAGVAQSPRYKIIEKRQSVAFWCNPISGHATLYWYQQILGQGPKLLIQFQNNGVVDDSQLPKDRFSAERLKGVDSTLKIQPAKLEDSAVYLCASSYRATNEKLFFGSGTQLSVL.

The genes are TRBV4-1 and TRBJ1-6, with a tentative D call TRBD1 (6 bases). The CDR3 has 20 residues. Looked up from germline, CDR1 is MGHRA and CDR2 is YSYEKL. Trimming removed 4 bases at V and 0 bases at J, with 22 bases between. In DNA, the CDR3 is TGCGCCAGCAGCCGAAGGACAGACCCGACCCCGAGCTCCTATAATTCACCCCTCCACTTT. It codes for CASSRRTDPTPSSYNSPLHF.

CDR3 region: CASSPEQGASTEAFF. The CDR3 DNA reads as TGTGCCAGTAGTCCCGAACAGGGGGCCAGCACTGAAGCTTTCTTT. This chain links TRBV19 with TRBJ1-1, with TRBD1 identical over 9 bases. Germline V gives CDR1 LNHDA, CDR2 SQIVND (reference sequence). The CDR3 runs 15 residues. With V trimmed by 5 bases and J by 4 bases, 8 bases remained unmatched.